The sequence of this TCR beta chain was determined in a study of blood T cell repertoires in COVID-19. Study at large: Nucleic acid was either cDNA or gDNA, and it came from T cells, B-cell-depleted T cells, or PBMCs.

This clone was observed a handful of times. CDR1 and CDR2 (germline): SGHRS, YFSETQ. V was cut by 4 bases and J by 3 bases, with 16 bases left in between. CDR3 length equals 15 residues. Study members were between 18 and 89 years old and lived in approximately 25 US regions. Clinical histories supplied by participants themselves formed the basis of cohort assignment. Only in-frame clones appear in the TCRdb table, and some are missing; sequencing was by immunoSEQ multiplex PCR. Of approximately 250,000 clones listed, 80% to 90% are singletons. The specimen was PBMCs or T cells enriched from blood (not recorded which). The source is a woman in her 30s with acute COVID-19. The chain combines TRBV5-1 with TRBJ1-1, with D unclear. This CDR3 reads CASSALWFGDTEAFF. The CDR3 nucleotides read TGCGCCAGCAGCGCATTGTGGTTCGGGGACACTGAAGCTTTCTTT.